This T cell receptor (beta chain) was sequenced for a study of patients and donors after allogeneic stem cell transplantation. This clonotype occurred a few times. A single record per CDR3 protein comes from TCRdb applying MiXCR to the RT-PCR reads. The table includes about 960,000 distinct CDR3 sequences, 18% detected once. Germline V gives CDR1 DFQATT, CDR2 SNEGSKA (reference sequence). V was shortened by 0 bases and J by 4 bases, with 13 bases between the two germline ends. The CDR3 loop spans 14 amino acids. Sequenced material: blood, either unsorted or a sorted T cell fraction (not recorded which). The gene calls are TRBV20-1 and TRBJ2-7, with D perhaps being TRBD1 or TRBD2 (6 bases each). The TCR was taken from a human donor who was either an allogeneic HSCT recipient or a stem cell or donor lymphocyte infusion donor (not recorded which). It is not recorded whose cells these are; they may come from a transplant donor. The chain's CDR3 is CSARDEGGPYEQYF. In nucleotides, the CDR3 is TGCAGTGCTAGAGATGAGGGGGGTCCGTACGAGCAGTACTTC.